Each of the 18 T cell receptor beta chains below was sequenced from the same sample in a study of blood T cell repertoires in COVID-19. TCRdb's copy holds only in-frame clones and misses some; the assay was immunoSEQ multiplex PCR. The table shows some 130,000 clones, with around three quarters occurring only once. Sequencing was done on a sample of peripheral blood. All receptors come from a human donor in a cohort sampled during active COVID-19.

V usage is TRBV7-2 and J usage is TRBJ1-2; 9 bases agree with TRBD1. The germline gives CDR1 SGHTA, CDR2 FQGNSA. The CDR3 spans 12 residues. Trimming cost V 5 bases and J 8 bases; bases outside gene matches: 3. The CDR3 DNA sequence: TGTGCCAGCAGCCCCACAGGGGGCGGCTACACCTTC. This sequence encodes CASSPTGGGYTF.

The chain is built from TRBV30 and TRBJ2-5, with D tentatively TRBD2 (5 bases). Trimming left V 4 bases short and J 5 bases short, with 8 bases between. This CDR3 spans 11 amino acids. Germline CDR1 and CDR2: GTSNPN and SVGIG (reference sequence). Here the CDR3 reads CAWKRGETQYF. The CDR3 nucleotides are TGTGCCTGGAAGCGAGGGGAGACCCAGTACTTC.

Concerning this clone itself: Other DNA sequences from this sample encode an identical CDR3 as well. The chain uses TRBV5-1 and TRBJ2-1; tentatively, D is TRBD2 (6 bases). Per the germline V gene, CDR1 is SGHRS and CDR2 is YFSETQ. Trimming removed 0 bases from V and 0 bases from J, with 7 bases in between. This CDR3 has 15 residues. The CDR3 is CASSLGGASYNEQFF. The CDR3 DNA reads as TGCGCCAGCAGCTTGGGCGGGGCCTCCTACAATGAGCAGTTCTTC.

Only one count was recorded for this clone. The chain combines TRBV6-6 with TRBJ1-1, with D tentatively TRBD1 (6 bases). The CDR3 spans 18 residues. V was clipped by 5 bases and J by 0 bases, with 22 bases between them. The germline gives CDR1 MNHNY, CDR2 SVGAGI (reference sequence). DNA for the CDR3: TGTGCCAGCAGTCAACTCGCAGGGGCAGGGACTATGAACACTGAAGCTTTCTTT. Protein sequence: CASSQLAGAGTMNTEAFF.

The chain recombines TRBV30 with TRBJ1-3, with 9 bases aligning to TRBD1. This CDR3 region has 16 residues. V dropped 1 base and J dropped 0; count of bases not matched to a gene: 4. The germline V gene has CDR1 GTSNPN and CDR2 SVGIG (reference sequence). CDR3 nucleotides: TGTGCCTGGAGTGACAGGGGGCTCAGCTCTGGAAACACCATATATTTT. Translation: CAWSDRGLSSGNTIYF.

The chain joins TRBV19 to TRBJ2-1; D may be TRBD2 (7 bases). V gave up 3 bases and J gave up 7 bases, with 16 bases separating them. This CDR3 is 15 amino acids long. CDR1 is LNHDA, CDR2 SQIVND, per germline (reference sequence). This CDR3 is CASSMTGGAGNEQFF. As DNA, the CDR3 is TGTGCCAGTAGTATGACTGGGGGGGCAGGTAATGAGCAGTTCTTC.

This chain links TRBV5-4 with TRBJ2-1, with D possibly being TRBD1 (5 bases). The CDR3 loop spans 16 amino acids. V was shortened by 0 bases and J by 0 bases, with 10 bases between the two germline ends. Germline CDR1 is SGHNT and CDR2 is YYREEE (reference sequence). The chain's CDR3 is CASSLATGPSYNEQFF. Here the CDR3 DNA reads TGTGCCAGCAGCTTGGCCACAGGTCCCTCCTACAATGAGCAGTTCTTC.

The chain recombines TRBV6-5 with TRBJ1-4; TRBD1 is a possible D gene (5 bases). The CDR3 has 15 residues. Trimming pared 4 bases from V and 7 bases from J, leaving 16 bases between. The germline gives CDR1 MNHEY, CDR2 SVGAGI. The CDR3 sequence is CASSSTGGWGEKLFF. The CDR3 DNA reads as TGTGCCAGCAGTTCCACCGGGGGTTGGGGTGAAAAACTGTTTTTT.

This clone was detected only a few times. J is TRBJ1-4 and V is TRBV10-2; 8 nucleotides agree with TRBD1. V was clipped by 5 bases and J by 7 bases; unmatched bases: 6. This CDR3 contains 14 residues. Germline values: CDR1 WSHSY, CDR2 SAAADI. In nucleotides, the CDR3 is TGCGCCAGCAGTATCGACAGGGGCGGTGAAAAACTGTTTTTT. This encodes CASSIDRGGEKLFF.

V is TRBV12-3 or TRBV12-4 and J is TRBJ2-7; tentatively, D is TRBD1 (6 bases). This CDR3 contains 12 residues. Between the trimmed V and J ends, which lost 5 bases and 4 bases, there was a span of 9 bases. The CDR3: CASSPQGYEQYF. The CDR3 DNA reads as TGTGCCAGCAGTCCCCAGGGGTACGAGCAGTACTTC.

The rearrangement joins TRBV4-1 to TRBJ1-2; D uncertain. This CDR3 is 14 amino acids long. Germline V gene sequence: CDR1 MGHRA, CDR2 YSYEKL. V was clipped by 1 base and J by 3 bases, with 9 bases between them. Here the CDR3 reads CASSQGMGDYGYTF. Written as DNA, the CDR3 is TGCGCCAGCAGCCAAGGTATGGGAGACTATGGCTACACCTTC.

This CDR3 reads CATSQPSGGYTQYF. DNA of the CDR3: TGTGCCACCAGCCAGCCCAGCGGGGGGTATACGCAGTATTTT. The chain has TRBV15 and TRBJ2-3; 9 bases line up with TRBD2. The CDR3 covers 14 residues. The trim removed 5 bases at V and 7 bases at J, leaving 7 bases unmatched. CDR1 is LNHNV, CDR2 YYDKDF, per germline (reference sequence).

The J gene is TRBJ2-7, the V gene TRBV10-3, with D perhaps matching TRBD1 (5 bases). Germline-derived CDR1 and CDR2 are ENHRY and SYGVKD. The CDR3 consists of 13 residues. Trimming cost V 4 bases and J 2 bases, with 9 bases left between them. CDR3 region: CAISGEGAYEQYF. CDR3 DNA sequence: TGTGCCATCAGTGGTGAAGGGGCCTACGAGCAGTACTTC.

This CDR3 reads CASSPLLAGAEGAKNIQYF. The CDR3 DNA follows: TGTGCCAGCAGCCCCCTACTAGCGGGGGCGGAGGGGGCCAAAAACATTCAGTACTTC. V is TRBV7-6 and J is TRBJ2-4, with 11 bases aligning to TRBD2. Germline CDR1 and CDR2: SGHVS and FNYEAQ. V gave up 5 bases and J gave up 1 base; unmatched junction bases: 13. The CDR3 sequence is 19 residues long.

This rearrangement joins TRBV12-3 or TRBV12-4 to TRBJ1-1; 7 nucleotides align to TRBD1. V lost 3 bases to trimming and J lost 7 bases; unmatched junction nucleotides: 5. The CDR3 is made up of 13 amino acids. The CDR3 nucleotides are TGTGCCAGCAGTTTGTTGGGGGACAGTGAAGCTTTCTTT. Translating it yields CASSLLGDSEAFF.

This clone was seen just once. The V and J genes are TRBV5-6 and TRBJ2-5; the D gene is possibly TRBD2 (6 bases). The V end was cut by 0 bases, the J end by 4 bases, with 13 bases between. The CDR3 consists of 15 residues. Germline V CDR1 and CDR2: SGHDT, YYEEEE. The CDR3 bases are TGTGCCAGCAGCTTGGGGAGGGTGGCGGGAGAGACCCAGTACTTC. It translates to CASSLGRVAGETQYF.

Points on this clone: This sample includes further DNA sequences coding for the same CDR3. The chain has TRBV6-5 and TRBJ2-1; D gene ambiguous. V lost 0 bases, J lost 7 bases, and 7 bases lay in between. Germline V gene data show CDR1 as MNHEY and CDR2 as SVGAGI. The CDR3 spans 13 residues. The DNA of the CDR3 is TGTGCCAGCAGTTACTCAATGAGGAATGAGCAGTTCTTC. Its translation is CASSYSMRNEQFF.

The V call is TRBV5-4, the J call TRBJ1-1; 7 bases agree with TRBD1. V shed 2 bases, J shed 0 bases, and the junction held 4 bases outside the gene matches. The CDR3 is 15 residues long. CDR1 is SGHNT, CDR2 YYREEE, per germline (reference sequence). CDR3 DNA: TGTGCCAGCAGCTTCGCGACAGGGCTGAACACTGAAGCTTTCTTT. Translation gives CASSFATGLNTEAFF.